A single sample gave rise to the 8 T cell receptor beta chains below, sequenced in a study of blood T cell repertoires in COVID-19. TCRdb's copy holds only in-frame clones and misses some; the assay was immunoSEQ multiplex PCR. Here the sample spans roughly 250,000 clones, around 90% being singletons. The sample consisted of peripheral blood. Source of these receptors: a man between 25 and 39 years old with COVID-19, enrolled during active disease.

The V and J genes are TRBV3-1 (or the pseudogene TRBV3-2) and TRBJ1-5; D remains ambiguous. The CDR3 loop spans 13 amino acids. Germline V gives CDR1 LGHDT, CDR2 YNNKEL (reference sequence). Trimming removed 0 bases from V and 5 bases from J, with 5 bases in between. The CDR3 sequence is CASSQDADQPQHF. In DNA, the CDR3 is TGTGCCAGCAGCCAAGATGCGGATCAGCCCCAGCATTTT.

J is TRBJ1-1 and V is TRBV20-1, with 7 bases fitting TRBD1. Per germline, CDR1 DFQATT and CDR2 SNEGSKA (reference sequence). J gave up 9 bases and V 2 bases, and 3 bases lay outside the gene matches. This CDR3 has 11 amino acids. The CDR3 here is CSARLGQQAFF. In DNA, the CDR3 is TGCAGTGCTAGATTGGGACAGCAAGCTTTCTTT.

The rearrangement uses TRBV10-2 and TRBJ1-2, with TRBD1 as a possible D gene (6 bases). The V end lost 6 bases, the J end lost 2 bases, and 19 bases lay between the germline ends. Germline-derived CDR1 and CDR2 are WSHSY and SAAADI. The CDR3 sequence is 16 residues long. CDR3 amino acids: CASRASVTGQNYGYTF. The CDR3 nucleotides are TGCGCCAGCAGGGCCTCGGTTACAGGGCAAAACTATGGCTACACCTTC.

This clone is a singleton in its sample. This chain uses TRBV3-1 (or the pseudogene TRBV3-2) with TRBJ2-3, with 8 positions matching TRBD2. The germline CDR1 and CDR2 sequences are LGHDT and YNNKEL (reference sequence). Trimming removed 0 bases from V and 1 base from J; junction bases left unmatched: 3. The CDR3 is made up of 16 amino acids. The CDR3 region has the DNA TGTGCCAGCAGCCAAGATCTCGGGGGGGGCACAGATACGCAGTATTTT. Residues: CASSQDLGGGTDTQYF.

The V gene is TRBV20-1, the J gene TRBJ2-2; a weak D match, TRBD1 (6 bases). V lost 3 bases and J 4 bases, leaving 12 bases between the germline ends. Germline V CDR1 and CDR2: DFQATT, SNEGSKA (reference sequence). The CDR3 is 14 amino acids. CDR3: CSASTGGGTGELFF. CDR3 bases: TGCAGTGCTAGTACTGGGGGCGGCACCGGGGAGCTGTTTTTT.

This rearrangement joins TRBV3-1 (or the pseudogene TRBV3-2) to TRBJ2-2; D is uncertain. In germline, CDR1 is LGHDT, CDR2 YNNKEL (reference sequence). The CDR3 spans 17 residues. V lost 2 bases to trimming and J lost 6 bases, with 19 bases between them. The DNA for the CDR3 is TGTGCCAGCAGCCAAATGAATTGGTCCCCGCGGTCCGGGGAGCTGTTTTTT. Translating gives CASSQMNWSPRSGELFF.

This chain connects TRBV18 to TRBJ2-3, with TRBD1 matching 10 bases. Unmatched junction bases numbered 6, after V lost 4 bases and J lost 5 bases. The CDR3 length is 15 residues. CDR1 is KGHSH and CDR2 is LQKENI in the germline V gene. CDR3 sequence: CASSLGQGDGDTQYF. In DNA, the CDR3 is TGTGCCAGCTCACTAGGACAGGGGGATGGAGATACGCAGTATTTT. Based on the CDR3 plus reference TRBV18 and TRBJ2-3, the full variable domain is NAGVMQNPRHLVRRRGQEARLRCSPMKGHSHVYWYRQLPEEGLKFMVYLQKENIIDESGMPKERFSAEFPKEGPSILRIQQVVRGDSAAYFCASSLGQGDGDTQYFGPGTRLTVL.

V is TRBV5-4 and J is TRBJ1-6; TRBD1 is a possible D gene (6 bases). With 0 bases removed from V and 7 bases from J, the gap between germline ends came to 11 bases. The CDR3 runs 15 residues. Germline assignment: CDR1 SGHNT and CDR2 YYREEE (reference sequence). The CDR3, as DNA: TGTGCCAGCAGCTTGGAGACAGGCCGGAATTCACCCCTCCACTTT. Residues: CASSLETGRNSPLHF.